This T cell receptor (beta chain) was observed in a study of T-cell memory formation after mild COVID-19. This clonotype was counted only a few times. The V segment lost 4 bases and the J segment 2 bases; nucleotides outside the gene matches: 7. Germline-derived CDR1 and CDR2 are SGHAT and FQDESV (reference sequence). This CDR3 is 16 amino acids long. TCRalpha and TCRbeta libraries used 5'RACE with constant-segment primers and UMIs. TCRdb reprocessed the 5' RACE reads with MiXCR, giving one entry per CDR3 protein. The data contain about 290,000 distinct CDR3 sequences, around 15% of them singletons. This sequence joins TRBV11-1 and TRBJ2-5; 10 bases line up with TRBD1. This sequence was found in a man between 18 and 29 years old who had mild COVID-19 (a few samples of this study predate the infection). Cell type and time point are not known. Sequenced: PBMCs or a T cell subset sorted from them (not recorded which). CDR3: CASSSYWTGGQETQYF. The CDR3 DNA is TGTGCCAGCAGCTCCTATTGGACAGGGGGACAAGAGACCCAGTACTTC.